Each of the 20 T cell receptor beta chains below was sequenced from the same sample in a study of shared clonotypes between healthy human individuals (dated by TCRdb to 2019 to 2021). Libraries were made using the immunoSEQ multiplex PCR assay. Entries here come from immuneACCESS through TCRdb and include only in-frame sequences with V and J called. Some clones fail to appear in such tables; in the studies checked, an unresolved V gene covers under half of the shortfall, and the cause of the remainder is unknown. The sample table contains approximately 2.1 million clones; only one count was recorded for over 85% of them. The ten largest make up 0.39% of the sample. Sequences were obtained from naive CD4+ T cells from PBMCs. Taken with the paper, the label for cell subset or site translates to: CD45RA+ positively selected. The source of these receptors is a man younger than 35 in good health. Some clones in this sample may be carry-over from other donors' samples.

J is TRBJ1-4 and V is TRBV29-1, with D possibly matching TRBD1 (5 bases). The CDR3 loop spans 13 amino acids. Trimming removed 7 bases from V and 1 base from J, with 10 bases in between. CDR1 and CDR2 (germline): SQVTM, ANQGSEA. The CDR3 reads CSARGGTNEKLFF. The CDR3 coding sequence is TGCAGCGCACGGGGGGGAACTAATGAAAAACTGTTTTTT. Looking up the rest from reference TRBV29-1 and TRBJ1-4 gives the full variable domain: SAVISQKPSRDICQRGTSLTIQCQVDSQVTMMFWYRQQPGQSLTLIATANQGSEATYESGFVIDKFPISRPNLTFSTLTVSNMSPEDSSIYLCSARGGTNEKLFFGSGTQLSVL.

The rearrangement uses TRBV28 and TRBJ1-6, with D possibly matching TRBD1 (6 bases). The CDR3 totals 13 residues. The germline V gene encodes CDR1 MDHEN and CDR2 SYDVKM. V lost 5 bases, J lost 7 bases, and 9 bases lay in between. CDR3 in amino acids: CASSNTGNSPLHF. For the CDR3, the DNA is TGTGCCAGCAGTAATACAGGGAATTCACCCCTCCACTTT.

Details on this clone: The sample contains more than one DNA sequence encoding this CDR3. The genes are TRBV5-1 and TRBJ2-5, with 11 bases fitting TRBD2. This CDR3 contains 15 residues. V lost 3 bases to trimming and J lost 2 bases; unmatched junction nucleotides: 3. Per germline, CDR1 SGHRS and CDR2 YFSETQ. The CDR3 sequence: CASSSGTSGQETQYF. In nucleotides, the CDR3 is TGCGCCAGCAGCTCGGGGACTAGCGGACAAGAGACCCAGTACTTC.

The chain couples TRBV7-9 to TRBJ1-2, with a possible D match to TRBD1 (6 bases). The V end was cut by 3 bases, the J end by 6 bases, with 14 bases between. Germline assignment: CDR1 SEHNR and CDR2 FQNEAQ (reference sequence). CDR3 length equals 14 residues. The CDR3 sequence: CASSLLTGQNGYTF. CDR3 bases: TGTGCCAGCAGCTTGCTAACCGGACAGAATGGCTACACCTTC.

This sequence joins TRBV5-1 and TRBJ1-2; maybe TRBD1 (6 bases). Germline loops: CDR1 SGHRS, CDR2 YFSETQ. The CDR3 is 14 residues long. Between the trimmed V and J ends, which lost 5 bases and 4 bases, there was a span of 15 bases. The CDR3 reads CASRPPDSFYGYTF. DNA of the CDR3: TGCGCCAGCAGACCCCCGGACAGCTTCTATGGCTACACCTTC.

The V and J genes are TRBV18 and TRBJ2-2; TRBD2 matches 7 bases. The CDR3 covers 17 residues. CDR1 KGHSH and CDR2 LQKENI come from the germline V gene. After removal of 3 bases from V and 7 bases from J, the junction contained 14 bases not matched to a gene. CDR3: CASSPLAEAIGHGELFF. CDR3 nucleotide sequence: TGTGCCAGCTCACCGCTAGCGGAGGCTATCGGGCACGGGGAGCTGTTTTTT.

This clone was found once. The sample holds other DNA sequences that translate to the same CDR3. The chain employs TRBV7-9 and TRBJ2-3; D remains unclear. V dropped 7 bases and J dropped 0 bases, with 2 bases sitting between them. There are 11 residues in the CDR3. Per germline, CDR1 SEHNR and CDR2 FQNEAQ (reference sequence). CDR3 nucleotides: TGTGCCAGCACCAGCACAGATACGCAGTATTTT. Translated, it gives CASTSTDTQYF.

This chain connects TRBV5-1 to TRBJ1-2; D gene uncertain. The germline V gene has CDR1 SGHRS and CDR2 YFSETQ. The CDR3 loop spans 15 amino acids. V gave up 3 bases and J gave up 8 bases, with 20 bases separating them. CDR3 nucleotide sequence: TGCGCCAGCAGCTCGAGCCCTAAGGTTGAACTAGGCTACACCTTC. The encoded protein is CASSSSPKVELGYTF.

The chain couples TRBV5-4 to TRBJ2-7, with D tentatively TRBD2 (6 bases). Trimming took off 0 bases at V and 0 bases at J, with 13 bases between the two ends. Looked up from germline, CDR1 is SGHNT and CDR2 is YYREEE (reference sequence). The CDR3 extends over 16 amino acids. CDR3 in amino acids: CASSLAGLRSSYEQYF. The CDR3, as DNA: TGTGCCAGCAGCTTGGCGGGACTCAGGAGCTCCTACGAGCAGTACTTC.

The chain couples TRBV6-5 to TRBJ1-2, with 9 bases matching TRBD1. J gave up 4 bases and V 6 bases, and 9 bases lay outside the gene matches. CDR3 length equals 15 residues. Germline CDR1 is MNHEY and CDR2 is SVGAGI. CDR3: CASSLRPGQGYGYTF. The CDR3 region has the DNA TGTGCCAGCAGCCTTCGCCCGGGACAGGGCTATGGCTACACCTTC.

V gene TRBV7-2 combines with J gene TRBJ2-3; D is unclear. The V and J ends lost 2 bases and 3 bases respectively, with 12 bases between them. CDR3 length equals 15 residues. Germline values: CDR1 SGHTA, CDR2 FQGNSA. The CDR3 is CASSLTSLGTDTQYF. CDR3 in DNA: TGTGCCAGCAGCTTAACCAGTTTAGGGACAGATACGCAGTATTTT.

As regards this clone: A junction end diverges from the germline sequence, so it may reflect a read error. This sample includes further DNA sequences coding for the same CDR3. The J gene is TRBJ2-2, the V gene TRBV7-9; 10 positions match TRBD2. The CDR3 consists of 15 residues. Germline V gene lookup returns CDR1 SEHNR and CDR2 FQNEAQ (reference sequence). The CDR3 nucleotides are TGTGCCAGCAGTTTAGCGGGAGGAAACACCGGGGAGCTGTTTTTT. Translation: CASSLAGGNTGELFF.

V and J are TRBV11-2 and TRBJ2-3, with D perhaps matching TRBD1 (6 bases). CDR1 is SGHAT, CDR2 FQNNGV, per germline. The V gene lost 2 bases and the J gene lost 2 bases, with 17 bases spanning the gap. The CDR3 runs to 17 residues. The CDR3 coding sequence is TGTGCCAGCAGCTTATACTGGGGGCAGGGTCTCACAGATACGCAGTATTTT. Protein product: CASSLYWGQGLTDTQYF.

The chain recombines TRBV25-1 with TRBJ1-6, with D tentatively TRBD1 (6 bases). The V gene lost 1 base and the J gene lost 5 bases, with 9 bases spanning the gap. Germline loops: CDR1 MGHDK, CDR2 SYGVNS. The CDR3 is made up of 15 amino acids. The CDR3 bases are TGTGCCAGCAGTGAATCGACAGGAAATAATTCACCCCTCCACTTT. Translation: CASSESTGNNSPLHF.

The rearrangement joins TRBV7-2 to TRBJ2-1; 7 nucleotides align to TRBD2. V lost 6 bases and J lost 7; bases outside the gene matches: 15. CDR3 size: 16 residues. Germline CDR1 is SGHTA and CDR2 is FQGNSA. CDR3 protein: CASRAAGRGGLNEQFF. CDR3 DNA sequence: TGTGCCAGCAGGGCCGCTGGGAGGGGCGGGCTAAATGAGCAGTTCTTC.

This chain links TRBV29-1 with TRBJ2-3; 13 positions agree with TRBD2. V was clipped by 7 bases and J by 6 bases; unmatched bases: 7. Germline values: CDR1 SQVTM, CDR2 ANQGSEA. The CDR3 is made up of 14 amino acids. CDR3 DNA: TGCAGCGCTGGACTAGCGGGAGTTCCCGATACGCAGTATTTT. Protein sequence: CSAGLAGVPDTQYF.

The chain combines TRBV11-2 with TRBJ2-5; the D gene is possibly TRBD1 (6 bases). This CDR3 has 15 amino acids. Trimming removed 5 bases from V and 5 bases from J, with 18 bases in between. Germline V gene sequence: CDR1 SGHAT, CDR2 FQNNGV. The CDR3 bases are TGTGCCAGCAGCGCCGGACAAGGCCAGGGGGAGACCCAGTACTTC. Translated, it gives CASSAGQGQGETQYF.

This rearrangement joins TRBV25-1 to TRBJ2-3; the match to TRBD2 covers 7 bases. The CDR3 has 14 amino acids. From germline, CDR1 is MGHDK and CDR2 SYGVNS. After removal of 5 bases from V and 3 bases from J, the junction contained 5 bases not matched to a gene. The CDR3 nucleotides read TGTGCCAGCAGTAACCTAGCGGCGACAGATACGCAGTATTTT. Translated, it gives CASSNLAATDTQYF.

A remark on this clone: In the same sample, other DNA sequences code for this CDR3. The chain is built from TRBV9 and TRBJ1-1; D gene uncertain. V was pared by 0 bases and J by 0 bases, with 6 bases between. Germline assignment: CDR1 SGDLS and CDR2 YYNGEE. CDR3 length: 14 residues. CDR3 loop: CASSVAQMNTEAFF. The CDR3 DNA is TGTGCCAGCAGCGTAGCACAGATGAACACTGAAGCTTTCTTT.

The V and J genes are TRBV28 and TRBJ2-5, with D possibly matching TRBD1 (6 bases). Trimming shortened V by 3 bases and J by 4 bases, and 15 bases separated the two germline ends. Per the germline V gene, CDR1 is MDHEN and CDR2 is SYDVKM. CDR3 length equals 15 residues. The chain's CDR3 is CASSFRLGGRETQYF. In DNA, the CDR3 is TGTGCCAGCAGTTTTCGGTTAGGGGGACGAGAGACCCAGTACTTC.